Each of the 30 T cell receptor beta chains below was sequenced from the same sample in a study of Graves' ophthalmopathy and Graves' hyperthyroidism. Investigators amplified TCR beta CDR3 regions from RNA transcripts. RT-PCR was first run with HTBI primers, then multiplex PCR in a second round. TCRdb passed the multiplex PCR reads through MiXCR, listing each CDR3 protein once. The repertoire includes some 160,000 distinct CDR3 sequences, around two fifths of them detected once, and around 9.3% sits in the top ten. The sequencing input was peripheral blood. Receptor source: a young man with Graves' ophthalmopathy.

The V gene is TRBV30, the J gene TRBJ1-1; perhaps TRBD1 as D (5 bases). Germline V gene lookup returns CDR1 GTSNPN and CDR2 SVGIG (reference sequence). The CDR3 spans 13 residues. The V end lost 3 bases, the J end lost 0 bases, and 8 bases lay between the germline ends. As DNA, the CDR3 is TGTGCCTGGAGGGCAGGGATGAACACTGAAGCTTTCTTT. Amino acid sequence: CAWRAGMNTEAFF.

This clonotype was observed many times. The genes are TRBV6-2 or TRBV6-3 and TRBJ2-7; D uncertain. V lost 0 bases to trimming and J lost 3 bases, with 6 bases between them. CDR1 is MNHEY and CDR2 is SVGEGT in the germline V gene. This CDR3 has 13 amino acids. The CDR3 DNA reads TGTGCCAGCAGTTACTCAGACTTCTACGAGCAGTACTTC. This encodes CASSYSDFYEQYF.

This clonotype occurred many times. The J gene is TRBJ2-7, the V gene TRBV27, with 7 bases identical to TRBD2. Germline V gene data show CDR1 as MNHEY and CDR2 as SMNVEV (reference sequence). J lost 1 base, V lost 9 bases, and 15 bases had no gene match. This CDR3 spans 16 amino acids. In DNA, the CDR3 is TGTGCCAGTCGCAGTTTTGGCGGGAGTCGGTCCTACGAGCAGTACTTC. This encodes CASRSFGGSRSYEQYF.

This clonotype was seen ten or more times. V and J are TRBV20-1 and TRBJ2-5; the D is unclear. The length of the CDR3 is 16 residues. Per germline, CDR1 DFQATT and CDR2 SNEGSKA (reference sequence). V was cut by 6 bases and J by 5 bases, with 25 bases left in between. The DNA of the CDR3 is TGCAGTGCCACCGGGCCCGAAGCAGGAACCCGCGAGACCCAGTACTTC. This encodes CSATGPEAGTRETQYF.

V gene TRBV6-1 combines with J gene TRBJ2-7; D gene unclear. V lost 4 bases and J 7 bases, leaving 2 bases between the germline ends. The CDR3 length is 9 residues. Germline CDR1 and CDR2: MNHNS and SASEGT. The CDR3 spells CASSGEQYF. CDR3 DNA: TGTGCCAGCAGTGGAGAGCAGTACTTC.

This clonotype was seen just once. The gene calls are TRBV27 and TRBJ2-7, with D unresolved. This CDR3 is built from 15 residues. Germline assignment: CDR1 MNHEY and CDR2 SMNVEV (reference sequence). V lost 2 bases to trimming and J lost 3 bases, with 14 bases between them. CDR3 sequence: CASSLRQPRNYEQYF. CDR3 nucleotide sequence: TGTGCCAGCAGTTTACGGCAGCCTAGGAACTACGAGCAGTACTTC.

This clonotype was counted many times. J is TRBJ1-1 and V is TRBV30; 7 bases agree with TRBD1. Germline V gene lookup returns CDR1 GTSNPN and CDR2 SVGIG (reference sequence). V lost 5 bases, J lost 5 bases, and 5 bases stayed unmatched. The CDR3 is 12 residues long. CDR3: CAWGTARTEAFF. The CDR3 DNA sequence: TGTGCCTGGGGGACAGCGAGGACTGAAGCTTTCTTT.

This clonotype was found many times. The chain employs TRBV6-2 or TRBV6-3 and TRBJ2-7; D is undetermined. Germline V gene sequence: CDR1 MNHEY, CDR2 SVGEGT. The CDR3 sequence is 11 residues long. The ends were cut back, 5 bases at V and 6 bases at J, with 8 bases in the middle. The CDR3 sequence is CASSPAVEQYF. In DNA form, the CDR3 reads TGTGCCAGCAGTCCCGCGGTCGAGCAGTACTTC.

CDR3 DNA: TGTGCCAGCACTTCTAGCGGGGCTTTACAAGAGACCCAGTACTTC. Its protein product is CASTSSGALQETQYF. This chain connects TRBV9 to TRBJ2-5; TRBD2 agrees at 9 bases. Per the germline V gene, CDR1 is SGDLS and CDR2 is YYNGEE. V was pared by 6 bases and J by 2 bases, with 8 bases of the junction left unmatched. This CDR3 is 15 amino acids long.

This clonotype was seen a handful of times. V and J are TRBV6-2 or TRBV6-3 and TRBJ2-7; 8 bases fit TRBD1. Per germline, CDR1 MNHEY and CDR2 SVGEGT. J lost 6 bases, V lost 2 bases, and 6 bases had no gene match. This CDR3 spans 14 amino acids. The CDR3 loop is CASSYDRGRGEQYF. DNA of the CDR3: TGTGCCAGCAGTTACGACAGGGGTCGGGGCGAGCAGTACTTC.

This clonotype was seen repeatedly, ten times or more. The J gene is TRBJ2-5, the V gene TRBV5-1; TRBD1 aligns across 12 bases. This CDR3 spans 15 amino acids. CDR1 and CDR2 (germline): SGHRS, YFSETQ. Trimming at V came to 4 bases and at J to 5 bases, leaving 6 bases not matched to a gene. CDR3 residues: CASSVGTGGAETQYF. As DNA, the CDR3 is TGCGCCAGCAGCGTAGGGACAGGGGGCGCGGAGACCCAGTACTTC.

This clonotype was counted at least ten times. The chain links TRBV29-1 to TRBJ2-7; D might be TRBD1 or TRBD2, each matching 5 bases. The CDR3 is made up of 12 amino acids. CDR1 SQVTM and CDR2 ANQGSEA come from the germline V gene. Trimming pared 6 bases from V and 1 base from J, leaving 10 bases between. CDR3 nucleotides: TGCAGCGTCTGGGACGAATCCTACGAGCAGTACTTC. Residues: CSVWDESYEQYF.

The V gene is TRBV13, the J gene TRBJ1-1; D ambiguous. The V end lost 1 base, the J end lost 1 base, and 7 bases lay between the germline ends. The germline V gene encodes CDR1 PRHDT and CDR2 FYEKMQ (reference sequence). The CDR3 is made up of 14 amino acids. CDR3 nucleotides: TGTGCCAGCAGCTTAGTCCGGAAGAACACTGAAGCTTTCTTT. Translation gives CASSLVRKNTEAFF. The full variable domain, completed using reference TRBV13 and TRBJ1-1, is AAGVIQSPRHLIKEKRETATLKCYPIPRHDTVYWYQQGPGQDPQFLISFYEKMQSDKGSIPDRFSAQQFSDYHSELNMSSLELGDSALYFCASSLVRKNTEAFFGQGTRLTVV.

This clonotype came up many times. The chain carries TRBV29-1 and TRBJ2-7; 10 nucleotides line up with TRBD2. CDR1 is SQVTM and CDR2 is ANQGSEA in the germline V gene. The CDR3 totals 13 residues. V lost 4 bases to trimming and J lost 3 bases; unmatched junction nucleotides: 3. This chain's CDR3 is CSVVGTSVYEQYF. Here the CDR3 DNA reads TGCAGCGTTGTTGGGACTAGCGTCTACGAGCAGTACTTC.

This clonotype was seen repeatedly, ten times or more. The CDR3 loop reads CASSGGQADLNYGYTF. As DNA, the CDR3 is TGTGCCAGCAGTGGGGGACAAGCCGATTTAAACTATGGCTACACCTTC. This rearrangement joins TRBV12-3 or TRBV12-4 to TRBJ1-2; D is perhaps TRBD1 (6 bases). The CDR3 has 16 residues. Trimming stripped 5 bases from V and 2 bases from J, with 18 bases between.

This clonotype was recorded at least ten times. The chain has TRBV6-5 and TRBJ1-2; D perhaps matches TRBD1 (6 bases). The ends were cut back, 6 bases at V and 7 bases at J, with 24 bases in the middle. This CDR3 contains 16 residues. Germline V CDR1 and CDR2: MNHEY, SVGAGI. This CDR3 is CASSQSWGAHGAGYTF. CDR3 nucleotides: TGTGCCAGCAGCCAAAGTTGGGGGGCGCATGGAGCTGGCTACACCTTC.

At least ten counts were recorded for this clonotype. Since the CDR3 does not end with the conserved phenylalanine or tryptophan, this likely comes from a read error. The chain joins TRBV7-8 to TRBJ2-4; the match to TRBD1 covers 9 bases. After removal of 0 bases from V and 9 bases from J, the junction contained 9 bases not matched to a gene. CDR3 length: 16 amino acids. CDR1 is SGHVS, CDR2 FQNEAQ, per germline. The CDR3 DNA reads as TGTGCCAGCAGCTTAGCGTGGACAGGGGATATGGGCATTCAGTACCTC. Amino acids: CASSLAWTGDMGIQYL.

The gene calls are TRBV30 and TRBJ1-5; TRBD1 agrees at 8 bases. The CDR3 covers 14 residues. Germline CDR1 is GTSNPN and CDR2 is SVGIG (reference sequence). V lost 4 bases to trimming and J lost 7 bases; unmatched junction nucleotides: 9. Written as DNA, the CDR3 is TGTGCCTGGACCAGAGACAGGGGCAGCCAGCCCCAGCATTTT. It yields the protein CAWTRDRGSQPQHF. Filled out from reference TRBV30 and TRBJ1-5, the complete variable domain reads SQTIHQWPATLVQPVGSPLSLECTVEGTSNPNLYWYRQAAGRGLQLLFYSVGIGQISSEVPQNLSASRPQDRQFILSSKKLLLSDSGFYLCAWTRDRGSQPQHFGDGTRLSIL.

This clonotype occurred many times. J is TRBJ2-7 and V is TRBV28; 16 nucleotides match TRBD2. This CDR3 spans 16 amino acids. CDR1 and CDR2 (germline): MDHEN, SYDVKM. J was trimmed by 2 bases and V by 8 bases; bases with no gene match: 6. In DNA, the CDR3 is TGTGCCAGCGAGGGACTAGCGGGAGGGCTTACCTACGAGCAGTACTTC. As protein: CASEGLAGGLTYEQYF.

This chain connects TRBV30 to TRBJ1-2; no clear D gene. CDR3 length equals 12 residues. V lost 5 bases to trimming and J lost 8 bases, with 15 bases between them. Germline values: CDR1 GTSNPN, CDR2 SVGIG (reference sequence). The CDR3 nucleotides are TGTGCCTGGGACCAGGTCTTTGTGGGCTACACCTTC. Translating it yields CAWDQVFVGYTF. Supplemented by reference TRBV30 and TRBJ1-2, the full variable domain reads SQTIHQWPATLVQPVGSPLSLECTVEGTSNPNLYWYRQAAGRGLQLLFYSVGIGQISSEVPQNLSASRPQDRQFILSSKKLLLSDSGFYLCAWDQVFVGYTFGSGTRLTVV.

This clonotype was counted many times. The CDR3 loop reads CASSFRSLNTGELFF. In nucleotides, the CDR3 is TGTGCCAGCAGTTTTCGGTCCCTTAACACCGGGGAGCTGTTTTTT. The chain has TRBV12-3 or TRBV12-4 and TRBJ2-2; no reliable D call. This CDR3 region has 15 residues. V was trimmed by 3 bases and J by 2 bases, leaving 10 bases between them.

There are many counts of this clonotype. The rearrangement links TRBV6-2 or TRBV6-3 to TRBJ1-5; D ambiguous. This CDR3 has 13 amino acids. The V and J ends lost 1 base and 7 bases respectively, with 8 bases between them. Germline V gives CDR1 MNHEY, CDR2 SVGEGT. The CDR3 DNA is TGTGCCAGCAGTTACTTTTCCCCACAGCCCCAGCATTTT. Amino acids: CASSYFSPQPQHF.

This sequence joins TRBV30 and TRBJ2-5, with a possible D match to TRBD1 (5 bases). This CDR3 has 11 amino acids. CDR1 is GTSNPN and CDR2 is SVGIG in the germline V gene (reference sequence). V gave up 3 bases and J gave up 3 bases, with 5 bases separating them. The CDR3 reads CAWSREETQYF. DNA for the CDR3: TGTGCCTGGAGCAGGGAAGAGACCCAGTACTTC.

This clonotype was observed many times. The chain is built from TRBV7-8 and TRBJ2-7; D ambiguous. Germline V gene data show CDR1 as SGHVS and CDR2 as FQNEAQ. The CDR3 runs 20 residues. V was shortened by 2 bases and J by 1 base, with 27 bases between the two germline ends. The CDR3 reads CASSLLRQSWPAPTSYEQYF. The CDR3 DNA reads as TGTGCCAGCAGCTTACTACGGCAGAGCTGGCCCGCTCCGACTTCCTACGAGCAGTACTTC.

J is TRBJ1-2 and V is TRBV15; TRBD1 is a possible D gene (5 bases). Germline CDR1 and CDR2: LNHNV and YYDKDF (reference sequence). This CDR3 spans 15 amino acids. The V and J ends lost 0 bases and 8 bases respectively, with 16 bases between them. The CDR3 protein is CATSREQVASRGYTF. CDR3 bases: TGTGCCACCAGCAGAGAACAGGTGGCGAGCCGAGGCTACACCTTC. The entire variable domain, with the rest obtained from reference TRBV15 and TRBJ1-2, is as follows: DAMVIQNPRYQVTQFGKPVTLSCSQTLNHNVMYWYQQKSSQAPKLLFHYYDKDFNNEADTPDNFQSRRPNTSFCFLDIRSPGLGDTAMYLCATSREQVASRGYTFGSGTRLTVV.

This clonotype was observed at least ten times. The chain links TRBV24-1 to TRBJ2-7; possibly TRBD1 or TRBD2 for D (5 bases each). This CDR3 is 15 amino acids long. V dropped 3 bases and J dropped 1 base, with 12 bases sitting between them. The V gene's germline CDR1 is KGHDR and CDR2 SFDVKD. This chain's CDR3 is CATSDPGTGSYEQYF. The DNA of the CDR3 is TGTGCCACCAGTGATCCCGGGACCGGGTCCTACGAGCAGTACTTC.

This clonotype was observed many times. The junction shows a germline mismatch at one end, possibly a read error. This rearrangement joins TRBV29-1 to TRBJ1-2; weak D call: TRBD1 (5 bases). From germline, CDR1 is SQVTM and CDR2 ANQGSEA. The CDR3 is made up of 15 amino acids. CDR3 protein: CSVVQGPYSNYSYTF. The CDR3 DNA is TGCAGCGTTGTTCAGGGCCCCTACTCTAACTATAGCTACACCTTC.

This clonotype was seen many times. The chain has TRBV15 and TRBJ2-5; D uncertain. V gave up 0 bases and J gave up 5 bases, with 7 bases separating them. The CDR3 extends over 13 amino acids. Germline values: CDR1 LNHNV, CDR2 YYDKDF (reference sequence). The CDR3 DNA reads TGTGCCACCAGCAGAGATCCCGGGGAGACCCAGTACTTC. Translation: CATSRDPGETQYF.

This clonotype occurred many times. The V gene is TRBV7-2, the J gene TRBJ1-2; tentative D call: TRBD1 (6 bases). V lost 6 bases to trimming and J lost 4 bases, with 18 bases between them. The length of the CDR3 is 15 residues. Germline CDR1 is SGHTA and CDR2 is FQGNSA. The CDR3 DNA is TGTGCCAGCAGACTTGTGGCCGGGACATCCTATGGCTACACCTTC. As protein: CASRLVAGTSYGYTF.

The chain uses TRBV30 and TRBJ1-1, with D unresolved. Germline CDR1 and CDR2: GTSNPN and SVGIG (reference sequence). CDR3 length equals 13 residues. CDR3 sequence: CARSHNPNTEAFF. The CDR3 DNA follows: TGTGCTCGTAGTCATAATCCGAACACTGAAGCTTTCTTT.